This T cell receptor (beta chain) derives from a study of blood T cells in healthy people across ages. The CDR3 is 16 residues long. Per germline, CDR1 SGHAT and CDR2 FQNNGV. V was pared by 4 bases and J by 0 bases, with 12 bases between. Primers used in a second PCR of about 6 to 11 cycles were a sample-barcoded 5' primer and a J-beta primer mix. TCRdb reanalysed the 5' RACE reads using MiXCR and keeps one entry per CDR3 protein. Of 550,000 to 650,000 distinct CDR3 sequences in the sample, about 30% are singletons; the top ten hold around 16%. This clonotype was observed at least ten times. The origin of this receptor is a woman of 80 years or more in good health. Sequencing input: blood. This rearrangement joins TRBV11-2 to TRBJ1-4; D is undetermined. For the CDR3, the DNA is TGTGCCAGCAGCTGGACCAGGACCCCAACTAATGAAAAACTGTTTTTT. Amino acids: CASSWTRTPTNEKLFF.